What follows describes a single T cell receptor (beta chain). The entry originates in a study of shared clonotypes between healthy human individuals. Losses at the gene ends were 7 bases for V and 10 bases for J; bases not matched to a gene: 12. CDR3 size: 14 residues. Germline CDR1 and CDR2: MNHNS and SASEGT. TCRdb keeps only in-frame clones here, not all; method: immunoSEQ multiplex PCR. The profile shows 490,000 or so clones, 65% to 80% of them singletons. All donors were healthy HIV-negative adults lacking recent acute infections or vaccinations. Every one of the donors was a Caucasian adult that lived in Nashville, Tennessee.

The receptor was isolated from a woman in her forties in good health. Some clones in this sample may be carry-over from other donors' samples. The V call is TRBV6-1, the J call TRBJ2-5; 10 bases line up with TRBD1. The sample was PBMCs. The DNA of the CDR3 is TGTGCCAGCATTTTGTACCCGGGACAGGGGTTCCAGTACTTC. Translated: CASILYPGQGFQYF.